The 23 T cell receptor beta chains below come from one sample, sequenced in a study of blood T cell repertoires in COVID-19. The method was immunoSEQ multiplex PCR; TCRdb's version includes in-frame clones alone and lacks a portion of them. The top ten hold about 10% of the sample, which has around 400,000 clones, approximately 89% seen once. The sequenced material came from peripheral blood. These receptors were taken from a woman aged 25 to 45 with COVID-19, enrolled during active disease.

This clone came up once. The chain uses TRBV4-3 and TRBJ2-1; TRBD2 aligns across 10 bases. The V gene's germline CDR1 is LGHNA and CDR2 YSLEER. CDR3 length: 16 residues. After removal of 1 base from V and 6 bases from J, the junction contained 6 bases not matched to a gene. CDR3 DNA sequence: TGCGCCAGCAGCCAAGGGGCGAGCGGGAGGGTCAATGAGCAGTTCTTC. Translating gives CASSQGASGRVNEQFF.

As DNA, the CDR3 is TGTGCCAGCAGTTCCGGGACTAGTTGGAGTAATGAGCAGTTCTTC. Protein sequence: CASSSGTSWSNEQFF. The chain employs TRBV7-2 and TRBJ2-1; TRBD2 agrees at 8 bases. The CDR3 covers 15 residues. The V gene's germline CDR1 is SGHTA and CDR2 FQGNSA. Trimming cost V 6 bases and J 7 bases; bases outside gene matches: 11. Variable domain in full (rest from reference TRBV7-2 and TRBJ2-1): GAGVSQSPSNKVTEKGKDVELRCDPISGHTALYWYRQSLGQGLEFLIYFQGNSAPDKSGLPSDRFSAERTGGSVSTLTIQRTQQEDSAVYLCASSSGTSWSNEQFFGPGTRLTVL.

The gene calls are TRBV10-3 and TRBJ1-6; D is ambiguous. The CDR3 extends over 17 amino acids. Between the trimmed V and J ends, which lost 3 bases and 0 bases, there was a span of 12 bases. Germline V gene sequence: CDR1 ENHRY, CDR2 SYGVKD. The CDR3 sequence: CAISERDFLSYNSPLHF. The DNA for the CDR3 is TGTGCCATCAGTGAAAGAGACTTCCTCTCCTATAATTCACCCCTCCACTTT.

About this clone itself: Compared with germline, one end of the junction differs, possibly owing to a read error. This chain links TRBV7-7 with TRBJ1-4; TRBD1 might be the D (5 bases). Per the germline V gene, CDR1 is SSHAT and CDR2 is FNYEAQ (reference sequence). This CDR3 contains 15 residues. DNA for the CDR3: TGTGCTAGCAGCTTAGTAGACAGACACTGGGAAAAACTGTTTTTT. Translation: CASSLVDRHWEKLFF.

The J gene is TRBJ2-7, the V gene TRBV6-2 or TRBV6-3; D is uncertain. In germline, CDR1 is MNHEY, CDR2 SVGEGT. Trimming pared 0 bases from V and 7 bases from J, leaving 13 bases between. CDR3 size: 14 residues. DNA for the CDR3: TGTGCCAGCAGTTACTCGATCTCAAGTCAGGAGCAGTACTTC. It encodes CASSYSISSQEQYF.

This chain links TRBV27 with TRBJ2-3; D not resolved. V was shortened by 5 bases and J by 6 bases, with 15 bases between the two germline ends. The CDR3 contains 14 residues. From germline, CDR1 is MNHEY and CDR2 SMNVEV (reference sequence). The CDR3 sequence is CASSHPPVGDTQYF. The CDR3, as DNA: TGTGCCAGCAGTCATCCCCCGGTCGGGGATACGCAGTATTTT.

V is TRBV27 and J is TRBJ1-2; 7 bases align to TRBD1. V shed 2 bases, J shed 5 bases, and the junction held 11 bases outside the gene matches. The CDR3 sequence is 16 residues long. Germline assignment: CDR1 MNHEY and CDR2 SMNVEV (reference sequence). CDR3 in DNA: TGTGCCAGCAGTTTAGAGGGGGCCAGGGGACTTTATGGCTACACCTTC. Translation: CASSLEGARGLYGYTF.

The chain has TRBV18 and TRBJ2-5; D is ambiguous. V was cut by 2 bases and J by 2 bases, with 12 bases left in between. The CDR3 contains 15 residues. Germline V lookup: CDR1 KGHSH, CDR2 LQKENI. The CDR3 reads CASSPSADKQETQYF. CDR3 DNA: TGTGCCAGCTCACCAAGTGCCGACAAGCAAGAGACCCAGTACTTC. The full variable domain, with the rest looked up from reference TRBV18 and TRBJ2-5, is NAGVMQNPRHLVRRRGQEARLRCSPMKGHSHVYWYRQLPEEGLKFMVYLQKENIIDESGMPKERFSAEFPKEGPSILRIQQVVRGDSAAYFCASSPSADKQETQYFGPGTRLLVL.

The rearrangement uses TRBV5-1 and TRBJ2-2; TRBD1 matches at 11 bases. The V segment lost 4 bases and the J segment 7 bases; nucleotides outside the gene matches: 6. CDR3 length: 15 amino acids. From germline, CDR1 is SGHRS and CDR2 YFSETQ. The CDR3 DNA reads as TGCGCCAGCAGCATCAGGACAGGGGGCGTCGGGGAGCTGTTTTTT. Its translation: CASSIRTGGVGELFF.

The genes are TRBV7-2 and TRBJ2-2, with D possibly matching TRBD2 (7 bases). The V and J ends lost 5 bases and 5 bases respectively, with 12 bases between them. Germline V gives CDR1 SGHTA, CDR2 FQGNSA. The CDR3 has 14 amino acids. Here the CDR3 reads CASSIQGGTGELFF. The CDR3 nucleotides read TGTGCCAGCAGCATACAGGGAGGGACCGGGGAGCTGTTTTTT.

In nucleotides, the CDR3 is TGTGCCAGCAGTCCCCTAGCGGGAGTAGCAGATACGCAGTATTTT. Amino acids: CASSPLAGVADTQYF. V is TRBV28 and J is TRBJ2-3; 10 nucleotides agree with TRBD2. The CDR3 is 15 amino acids. CDR1 is MDHEN, CDR2 SYDVKM, per germline. V gave up 5 bases and J gave up 4 bases; unmatched junction bases: 6.

The rearrangement links TRBV24-1 to TRBJ1-5, with 10 positions matching TRBD1. Trimming at V came to 2 bases and at J to 11 bases, leaving 8 bases not matched to a gene. The germline V gene has CDR1 KGHDR and CDR2 SFDVKD. The CDR3 consists of 15 residues. CDR3 in DNA: TGTGCCACCAGTGATTGGGACAGGGGAGTCGCGACCCAGCATTTT. Protein sequence: CATSDWDRGVATQHF.

The genes are TRBV6-2 or TRBV6-3 and TRBJ2-5; D not certain. The CDR3 spans 11 residues. The ends were cut back, 6 bases at V and 5 bases at J, with 7 bases in the middle. Germline CDR1 reads MNHEY; CDR2 reads SVGEGT. The CDR3 loop reads CASSHGETQYF. The CDR3 DNA is TGTGCCAGCAGCCACGGTGAGACCCAGTACTTC.

With respect to this clone: The same CDR3 can be traced to other DNA sequences in this sample. This chain uses TRBV6-5 with TRBJ1-3, with D maybe TRBD1 (6 bases). In germline, CDR1 is MNHEY, CDR2 SVGAGI. The ends were cut back, 0 bases at V and 4 bases at J, with 10 bases in the middle. The CDR3 length is 15 residues. CDR3 nucleotides: TGTGCCAGCAGTTACTCGAGGGGGTCCGGAAACACCATATATTTT. Translated: CASSYSRGSGNTIYF.

CDR3 amino acids: CASRFSGSYEQYF. The CDR3, as DNA: TGTGCCAGCCGGTTTTCCGGGTCCTACGAGCAGTACTTC. V and J are TRBV13 and TRBJ2-5; the D is unclear. With the DNA end fitting TRBJ2-7 better, the J assignment may be wrong. The CDR3 extends over 13 amino acids. Per germline, CDR1 PRHDT and CDR2 FYEKMQ (reference sequence).

V gene TRBV3-1 (or the pseudogene TRBV3-2) combines with J gene TRBJ2-3; D perhaps matches TRBD2 (6 bases). Germline CDR1 and CDR2: LGHDT and YNNKEL (reference sequence). The CDR3 runs to 19 residues. V was pared by 0 bases and J by 0 bases, with 19 bases between. CDR3 nucleotide sequence: TGTGCCAGCAGCCAAGATTGGTTCGGGACTCACCGTAGCACAGATACGCAGTATTTT. Amino acid sequence: CASSQDWFGTHRSTDTQYF.

The chain uses TRBV4-1 and TRBJ1-4; D is possibly TRBD1 (6 bases). CDR3 length: 16 residues. Germline V gene data show CDR1 as MGHRA and CDR2 as YSYEKL. Trimming removed 1 base at V and 7 bases at J, with 16 bases between. The CDR3 DNA reads TGCGCCAGCAGCCAAGCTCCTACAGGGAACGGTGAAAAACTGTTTTTT. Translation: CASSQAPTGNGEKLFF.

The V call is TRBV6-5, the J call TRBJ2-5, with 11 positions matching TRBD2. From germline, CDR1 is MNHEY and CDR2 SVGAGI. The CDR3 totals 16 residues. Germline trimming cut 0 bases from V and 2 bases from J; bases unmatched to any gene: 2. The chain's CDR3 is CASSYSGTSGQETQYF. The CDR3 nucleotides read TGTGCCAGCAGTTACTCCGGGACTAGCGGACAAGAGACCCAGTACTTC.

J is TRBJ2-5 and V is TRBV6-5, with 13 nucleotides matching TRBD2. This CDR3 is 15 amino acids long. V lost 5 bases and J lost 4; bases outside the gene matches: 4. The germline V gene has CDR1 MNHEY and CDR2 SVGAGI. CDR3 nucleotides: TGTGCCAGCAGTAGGACTAGCGGGAGCCCAGAGACCCAGTACTTC. Protein: CASSRTSGSPETQYF.

The chain links TRBV7-9 to TRBJ1-2; the match to TRBD1 covers 8 bases. Trimming took 7 bases from V and 7 from J; bases not matched to a gene: 11. This CDR3 is 14 amino acids long. Germline V lookup: CDR1 SEHNR, CDR2 FQNEAQ (reference sequence). CDR3 in DNA: TGTGCCAGCACCCTAGGACAGGGTTTGACTGGCTACACCTTC. Translation gives CASTLGQGLTGYTF.

Comment on this clone: Other DNA sequences within the sample encode an identical CDR3. The chain carries TRBV28 and TRBJ2-7; 11 bases align to TRBD1. In germline, CDR1 is MDHEN, CDR2 SYDVKM. This CDR3 spans 14 amino acids. V was pared by 2 bases and J by 4 bases, with 1 base of the junction left unmatched. The CDR3 protein is CASSLGTGGYEQYF. In nucleotides, the CDR3 is TGTGCCAGCAGTTTAGGGACAGGGGGATACGAGCAGTACTTC.

This chain links TRBV19 with TRBJ1-5; TRBD1 is a possible D gene (6 bases). Between the trimmed V and J ends, which lost 2 bases and 6 bases, there was a span of 8 bases. The CDR3 sequence is 13 residues long. The germline V gene has CDR1 LNHDA and CDR2 SQIVND (reference sequence). The CDR3 spells CASSISGAQPQHF. The CDR3 DNA reads TGTGCCAGTAGTATATCAGGGGCTCAGCCCCAGCATTTT.

The chain combines TRBV28 with TRBJ2-1, with 14 bases matching TRBD2. V trimming: 10 bases; J trimming: 2 bases; junction bases outside the gene matches: 10. This CDR3 has 17 amino acids. Germline values: CDR1 MDHEN, CDR2 SYDVKM. For the CDR3, the DNA is TGTGCCACCCTTCGCTCGGGACTAGCGGGAGCCTACAATGAGCAGTTCTTC. This translates into CATLRSGLAGAYNEQFF.